Listed below are T cell receptor beta chains from one sample, sequenced in a study of regulatory T cells. This table comes from immunoSEQ multiplex PCR, and its TCRdb copy is limited to in-frame clones, with some not included. The sample holds about 17,000 clones, 65% to 90% seen once. The material sequenced was conventional CD4+ T cells sorted from blood. The source of these receptors is a person aged 25 to 45 with CD3G deficiency. Each CDR3 is given with its conserved first and last residue. A D gene is named only where the DNA matches it firmly. The size entry is marked missing in some rows and otherwise reads once, few, many or a size class.

TRBJ1-2,TRBD1,TRBV28,15,-,TGTGCCAGCAGCTCCCTCCTGACAGGGTTGAGTGGCTACACCTTC,CASSSLLTGLSGYTF
TRBJ1-5,-,TRBV5-1,13,-,TGCGCCAGCAGCTTGGAGGAAAATCAGCCCCAGCATTTT,CASSLEENQPQHF
TRBJ1-1,TRBD1,TRBV6-1,14,-,TGTGCCAGCAGTGCGGACAGGGCGAACACTGAAGCTTTCTTT,CASSADRANTEAFF
TRBJ2-1,-,TRBV21-1,19,-,TGTGCCAGCAGCAAAGGAGCGGGGAGGGAGGGGTTTATGGACAATGAGCAGTTCTTC,CASSKGAGREGFMDNEQFF
TRBJ1-5,-,TRBV28,15,-,TGTGCCAGCAGCCTAGGGGGTTATAGCAATCAGCCCCAGCATTTT,CASSLGGYSNQPQHF
TRBJ2-7,-,TRBV27,13,-,TGTGCCAGCAGTCGAATGGGGGCGGCCGAGCAGTACTTC,CASSRMGAAEQYF
TRBJ2-1,-,TRBV7-8,8,-,TGTGCCAGCAGCTCGAAGTTCTTC,CASSSKFF
TRBJ1-1,TRBD1,TRBV19,15,-,TGTGCCAGTAGTATAGGGGGGACAGTGAACACTGAAGCTTTCTTT,CASSIGGTVNTEAFF
TRBJ1-2,-,TRBV7-9,14,once,TGTGCCAGCAGCTTAGGCGGCAGCAACTATGGCTACACCTTC,CASSLGGSNYGYTF
TRBJ2-7,-,TRBV5-1,16,-,TGCGCCAGCAGCTTGGGGGGCCGCCAGGGGAGATACGAGCAGTACTTC,CASSLGGRQGRYEQYF
TRBJ1-5,-,TRBV28,17,-,TGTGCCAGCAGCCCGTTTACAGGGACGGGTAGCAATCAGCCCCAGCATTTT,CASSPFTGTGSNQPQHF
TRBJ2-4,TRBD1,TRBV11-2,17,-,TGTGCCAGCAGACCGGGACAGGGGTTAGGAGTAAAAAACATTCAGTACTTC,CASRPGQGLGVKNIQYF
TRBJ2-1,-,TRBV11-2,14,few,TGTGCCAGCAGCTTAGCCGCGACCCACAATGAGCAGTTCTTC,CASSLAATHNEQFF
TRBJ2-7,-,TRBV10-2,13,once,TGCGCCAGCAGTGAGTCGGAAGGGTCGGAGCAGTACTTC,CASSESEGSEQYF
TRBJ2-5,-,TRBV6-1,15,-,TGTGCCAGCAGTGAAGGCTTAAGGGGGAGAGAGACCCAGTACTTC,CASSEGLRGRETQYF
TRBJ2-7,-,TRBV28,12,-,TGTGCCAGCAGTCAACCCCTGGGCGAGCAGTACTTC,CASSQPLGEQYF